Listed below are T cell receptor beta chains from one sample, sequenced in a study of blood T cell repertoires in COVID-19. Sequenced by immunoSEQ multiplex PCR; TCRdb stores in-frame clones only, minus some. The sample shows 150,000 to 200,000 clones, 85% to 90% of them seen only once. Sequenced: peripheral blood. The source of these receptors is a man aged 35 to 55 with active or convalescent COVID-19. The CDR3 runs from the conserved cysteine through the conserved F or W. The order of the fields is V gene, D gene, clone size, J gene, CDR3 protein, CDR3 DNA. The D gene is left open where the match is weak. Size is stated for part of the rows, as once, few or many counts, or as a class when the clone is expanded.

TRBV27,.,.,TRBJ2-2,CASSQTGLSTGELFF,TGTGCCAGCAGTCAAACAGGGTTGAGCACCGGGGAGCTGTTTTTT
TRBV7-2,.,.,TRBJ2-3,CASSFTRTDTQYF,TGTGCCAGCAGCTTCACTAGGACAGATACGCAGTATTTT
TRBV5-4,.,once,TRBJ2-5,CASSAGRRETQYF,TGTGCCAGCAGCGCGGGCCGGCGGGAGACCCAGTACTTC
TRBV5-6,TRBD1,.,TRBJ1-5,CASSSRTGAWRGGQPQHF,TGTGCCAGCAGCTCCAGGACAGGGGCCTGGCGAGGGGGTCAGCCCCAGCATTTT
TRBV4-1,TRBD2,.,TRBJ2-3,CASSQPGLADTQYF,TGCGCCAGCAGCCAACCGGGACTAGCGGATACGCAGTATTTT
TRBV5-4,.,once,TRBJ1-1,CASSYDRGVVEAFF,TGTGCCAGCAGCTACGACCGGGGGGTAGTTGAAGCTTTCTTT
TRBV19,TRBD1,.,TRBJ2-7,CASSHPGQGTYEQYF,TGTGCCAGTAGTCATCCGGGACAGGGAACCTACGAGCAGTACTTC
TRBV7-2,TRBD1,.,TRBJ2-7,CASSQTGGLYF,TGTGCCAGCAGTCAGACAGGGGGCCTATACTTC
TRBV5-1,.,.,TRBJ2-5,CASSLGLKETQYF,TGCGCCAGCAGCTTGGGGCTTAAAGAGACCCAGTACTTC
TRBV30,TRBD1,.,TRBJ2-3,CAWRGQGATDTQYF,TGTGCCTGGAGGGGACAGGGGGCCACAGATACGCAGTATTTT
TRBV6-2/TRBV6-3,.,once,TRBJ2-7,CASSYSPGRLDSEQYF,TGTGCCAGCAGTTACTCCCCAGGGCGCCTAGACAGCGAGCAGTACTTC
TRBV9,.,.,TRBJ1-2,CASSVFRGTNYGYTF,TGTGCCAGCAGCGTCTTCCGGGGTACTAACTATGGCTACACCTTC
TRBV6-2/TRBV6-3,TRBD2,.,TRBJ2-3,CASSPWRGGRDTQYF,TGTGCCAGCAGTCCCTGGCGGGGGGGCCGAGATACGCAGTATTTT
TRBV28,TRBD1,.,TRBJ2-5,CASRPDREDQETQYF,TGTGCCAGCAGACCGGACAGGGAGGACCAAGAGACCCAGTACTTC
TRBV7-9,.,.,TRBJ2-3,CASSDNSNLDTQYF,TGTGCCAGCAGCGACAACAGCAATCTCGATACGCAGTATTTT
TRBV5-4,TRBD1,.,TRBJ1-1,CASSFRQGNTEAFF,TGTGCCAGCAGCTTTCGACAGGGGAACACTGAAGCTTTCTTT
TRBV7-6,TRBD1,.,TRBJ1-1,CASSSAGQGLNTEAFF,TGTGCCAGCAGCTCCGCGGGACAGGGGCTAAACACTGAAGCTTTCTTT
TRBV6-6,.,few,TRBJ2-4,CASQGSANIQYF,TGTGCCAGCCAAGGTAGCGCAAACATTCAGTACTTC
TRBV7-9,TRBD2,.,TRBJ2-1,CASSFGLAGGQSYNEQFF,TGTGCCAGCAGCTTTGGGCTAGCGGGGGGGCAGTCCTACAATGAGCAGTTCTTC
TRBV7-9,TRBD2,.,TRBJ2-3,CASSSTGGGGTDTQYF,TGTGCCAGCAGCTCCACGGGGGGTGGGGGCACAGATACGCAGTATTTT
TRBV9,.,.,TRBJ2-5,CASSVGQGGETQYF,TGTGCCAGCAGCGTAGGGCAGGGAGGAGAGACCCAGTACTTC
TRBV13,.,few,TRBJ1-2,CASSRAGRGDYGYTF,TGTGCCAGCAGCCGGGCCGGGAGGGGTGACTATGGCTACACCTTC
TRBV5-1,.,.,TRBJ2-5,CASSQRGFETQYF,TGCGCCAGCAGCCAACGGGGGTTTGAGACCCAGTACTTC
TRBV6-5,.,once,TRBJ2-5,CASSYSSETQYF,TGTGCCAGCAGTTACTCGAGCGAGACCCAGTACTTC
TRBV20-1,TRBD1,.,TRBJ1-5,CSASRTGEDQPQHF,TGCAGTGCTAGTCGCACAGGGGAGGACCAGCCCCAGCATTTT
TRBV6-1,.,.,TRBJ2-3,CASRRTVTDTQYF,TGTGCCAGCCGCCGGACAGTCACAGATACGCAGTATTTT
TRBV5-4,TRBD1,.,TRBJ1-1,CASRRGGTDNTEAFF,TGTGCCAGCAGAAGGGGCGGGACAGATAACACTGAAGCTTTCTTT
TRBV18,TRBD2,.,TRBJ2-5,CASSSAGGLETQYF,TGTGCCAGCTCCTCAGCGGGGGGGCTTGAGACCCAGTACTTC
TRBV12-3/TRBV12-4,.,.,TRBJ2-7,CASSWGQGYEQYF,TGTGCCAGCAGCTGGGGGCAGGGCTACGAGCAGTACTTC
TRBV7-3,.,.,TRBJ1-1,CASSYTGSNTEAFF,TGTGCCAGCAGCTATACAGGGTCGAACACTGAAGCTTTCTTT
TRBV11-2,TRBD1,.,TRBJ1-1,CASSLGTVNTEAFF,TGTGCCAGCAGCCTCGGGACAGTCAACACTGAAGCTTTCTTT
TRBV7-2,TRBD2,.,TRBJ2-7,CASSSPGRSGGPYEQYF,TGTGCCAGCAGCTCACCAGGGCGTAGCGGGGGGCCCTACGAGCAGTACTTC
TRBV14,TRBD1,.,TRBJ1-2,CASSPLNGGQGNGYTF,TGTGCCAGCAGCCCCCTGAACGGGGGACAGGGGAACGGCTACACCTTC
TRBV7-3,TRBD1,.,TRBJ1-2,CASSPGTGDYGYTF,TGTGCCAGCAGCCCCGGGACAGGGGACTATGGCTACACCTTC
TRBV20-1,.,.,TRBJ1-4,CSAHWHEKLFF,TGCAGTGCCCATTGGCATGAAAAACTGTTTTTT
TRBV7-8,TRBD2,.,TRBJ2-3,CASSLVAGGSDTQYF,TGTGCCAGCAGCTTAGTCGCGGGGGGGTCAGATACGCAGTATTTT
TRBV7-9,.,.,TRBJ2-3,CASSLEGGSTQYF,TGTGCCAGCAGCTTAGAGGGAGGAAGTACGCAGTATTTT
TRBV19,.,.,TRBJ1-5,CASSLTGSNQPQHF,TGTGCCAGTAGTCTTACAGGTAGCAATCAGCCCCAGCATTTT
TRBV28,.,once,TRBJ1-5,CASSSPTGFDQPQHF,TGTGCCAGCAGTTCACCTACAGGGTTTGATCAGCCCCAGCATTTT
TRBV15,.,.,TRBJ2-3,CATKEGRRGDTQYF,TGTGCCACCAAGGAAGGGAGGAGAGGAGATACGCAGTATTTT
TRBV11-2,TRBD1,once,TRBJ2-5,CASSLKAGGTETQYF,TGTGCCAGCAGCTTAAAGGCAGGGGGTACAGAGACCCAGTACTTC
TRBV10-3,.,.,TRBJ2-6,CAISRDTLSGANVLTF,TGTGCCATCAGTCGGGACACCCTCTCTGGGGCCAACGTCCTGACTTTC
TRBV5-1,.,once,TRBJ1-2,CASSAGGAAITGYTF,TGCGCCAGCAGCGCGGGGGGGGCCGCTATTACGGGCTACACCTTC
TRBV5-6,.,.,TRBJ2-5,CASSLQGRETQYF,TGTGCCAGCAGCTTACAGGGTCGAGAGACCCAGTACTTC
TRBV28,.,.,TRBJ2-1,CASSLYDTMSSYNEQFF,TGTGCCAGCAGCCTATACGACACCATGAGCTCCTACAATGAGCAGTTCTTC
TRBV9,.,once,TRBJ2-1,CASSVATDYNEQFF,TGTGCCAGCAGCGTAGCAACAGACTACAATGAGCAGTTCTTC
TRBV20-1,TRBD1,.,TRBJ2-1,CSASGGDEQFF,TGCAGTGCGTCAGGGGGCGATGAGCAGTTCTTC
TRBV3-1/TRBV3-2,TRBD1,.,TRBJ2-1,CASSPGQAGVGEQFF,TGTGCCAGCAGCCCGGGACAGGCCGGGGTGGGTGAGCAGTTCTTC
TRBV6-6,TRBD1,.,TRBJ1-6,CASSPRDSNSPLHF,TGTGCCAGCAGTCCCAGGGACAGCAATTCACCCCTCCACTTT
TRBV7-3,.,.,TRBJ2-3,CASSQGSDTQYF,TGTGCCAGCTCACAGGGATCAGATACGCAGTATTTT